Listed here is a single TCR beta chain. What it binds is unknown. The CDR3 extends over 13 amino acids. CDR1 is MNHEY, CDR2 SMNVEV, per germline (reference sequence). V lost 4 bases, J lost 1 base, and 7 bases lay in between. This entry comes from a study of T cell responses to AZD1222 COVID-19 vaccine. Study results and caveats: It was only after the peak T cell response that any repertoires were sampled. Clonal diversity may have been underestimated, and the donors were mostly white British, with more females than males. Among AZD1222 vaccinees, only six or seven were seropositive at baseline.

Sequenced by immunoSEQ multiplex PCR; TCRdb stores in-frame clones only, minus some. The sample shows approximately 170,000 clones, roughly nine tenths of them seen only once. Sample: peripheral blood, taken on day 0 of AZD1222 vaccination. The TCR was taken from an adult in good health. The chain has TRBV27 and TRBJ1-1; D is undetermined. CDR3 protein: CASSSRQNTEAFF. In DNA form, the CDR3 reads TGTGCCAGCAGTTCCCGACAGAACACTGAAGCTTTCTTT.